Listed below are T cell receptor beta chains from one sample, sequenced in a study of T-cell memory formation after mild COVID-19. TCRdb reprocessed the 5' RACE reads with MiXCR, giving one entry per CDR3 protein. This repertoire shows approximately 490,000 distinct CDR3 sequences, roughly 21% found once; its top ten account for approximately 13%. Sequencing input: PBMCs or a T cell subset sorted from them (not recorded which). Source of these receptors: an adult woman who had mild COVID-19 (a few samples of this study predate the infection). Cell type and time point are not known. Each CDR3 is given with its conserved first and last residue. The D gene is left open where the match is weak. Some rows mark clone size as missing; the rest say once, few, many or name a class of expanded clone.

V gene: TRBV27; J gene: TRBJ2-7; clone size: .; D gene: .; CDR3 DNA: TGTGCCAGCAGTCATCCGACGACCTACGAGCAGTACTTC; CDR3 protein: CASSHPTTYEQYF
V gene: TRBV7-3; J gene: TRBJ2-2; clone size: few; D gene: TRBD2; CDR3 DNA: TGTGCCAGCAGCCGGACTAGCGGGGGGAGTACCGGGGAGCTGTTTTTT; CDR3 protein: CASSRTSGGSTGELFF
V gene: TRBV6-5; J gene: TRBJ2-6; clone size: once; D gene: TRBD1; CDR3 DNA: TGTGCCAGCAGCCACAGGGGGAAGTTGAGTAAATCCTCTGGGGCCAACGTCCTGACTTTC; CDR3 protein: CASSHRGKLSKSSGANVLTF
V gene: TRBV7-9; J gene: TRBJ1-1; clone size: .; D gene: .; CDR3 DNA: TGTGCCAGCAGCGTAGCCCAGGGATCCCTGAACACTGAAGCTTTCTTT; CDR3 protein: CASSVAQGSLNTEAFF
V gene: TRBV24-1; J gene: TRBJ2-1; clone size: .; D gene: .; CDR3 DNA: TGTGCCACCAGTGATCCCGTCGAGGGAGAGCAGTTCTTC; CDR3 protein: CATSDPVEGEQFF
V gene: TRBV12-3/TRBV12-4; J gene: TRBJ2-3; clone size: few; D gene: .; CDR3 DNA: TGTGCCAGCAGTTCCCAGGGTGGCTTGGCAGATACGCAGTATTTT; CDR3 protein: CASSSQGGLADTQYF
V gene: TRBV20-1; J gene: TRBJ1-5; clone size: .; D gene: .; CDR3 DNA: TGCAGTGCTAGTTGGGCGACCCATAATCAGCCCCAGCATTTT; CDR3 protein: CSASWATHNQPQHF
V gene: TRBV4-1; J gene: TRBJ2-4; clone size: .; D gene: .; CDR3 DNA: TGCGCCAGCAGCCACCCCTTGGTAGCCAAAAACATTCAGTACTTC; CDR3 protein: CASSHPLVAKNIQYF
V gene: TRBV7-6; J gene: TRBJ2-1; clone size: .; D gene: TRBD2; CDR3 DNA: TGTGCCAGCAGCTCCTCGGGACTAGCCAATGAGCAGTTCTTC; CDR3 protein: CASSSSGLANEQFF
V gene: TRBV6-5; J gene: TRBJ2-7; clone size: few; D gene: .; CDR3 DNA: TGTGCCAGCAGTTACTCGATGGGTGGGGCATACGAGCAGTACTTC; CDR3 protein: CASSYSMGGAYEQYF
V gene: TRBV11-2; J gene: TRBJ2-7; clone size: .; D gene: .; CDR3 DNA: TGTGCCAGCGGCAGCGAGCAGTACTTC; CDR3 protein: CASGSEQYF
V gene: TRBV7-8; J gene: TRBJ2-7; clone size: many; D gene: .; CDR3 DNA: TGTGCCAGCAGCTCCCCGACAGGAACTCTCTACGAGCAGTACTTC; CDR3 protein: CASSSPTGTLYEQYF
V gene: TRBV7-2; J gene: TRBJ1-5; clone size: few; D gene: .; CDR3 DNA: TGTGCCAGCAGCCCCCAAATGTGGGCGGGACCGCTGAATCAGCCCCAGCATTTT; CDR3 protein: CASSPQMWAGPLNQPQHF
V gene: TRBV9; J gene: TRBJ2-3; clone size: once; D gene: .; CDR3 DNA: TGTGCCAGCACCCAAAGCGGAAACCCGACAGATACGCAGTATTTT; CDR3 protein: CASTQSGNPTDTQYF
V gene: TRBV4-1; J gene: TRBJ2-7; clone size: .; D gene: TRBD1; CDR3 DNA: TGCGCCAGCAGCCAAGGGGACAGCGAGCAGTACTTC; CDR3 protein: CASSQGDSEQYF
V gene: TRBV9; J gene: TRBJ2-5; clone size: many; D gene: .; CDR3 DNA: TGTGCCAGCAGTTCGGGGGGCCGCGACGGGGAGACCCAGTACTTC; CDR3 protein: CASSSGGRDGETQYF
V gene: TRBV6-2/TRBV6-3; J gene: TRBJ2-1; clone size: few; D gene: .; CDR3 DNA: TGTGCCAGCAGTTACTACCTCCACAATGAGCAGTTCTTC; CDR3 protein: CASSYYLHNEQFF
V gene: TRBV24-1; J gene: TRBJ2-7; clone size: .; D gene: .; CDR3 DNA: TGTGCCACCAGTGAGGGGGTGAACTCCTACGAGCAGTACTTC; CDR3 protein: CATSEGVNSYEQYF
V gene: TRBV18; J gene: TRBJ1-5; clone size: few; D gene: .; CDR3 DNA: TGTGCCAGCTCACCTTTTCAGGGAACGGGGAGCAATCAGCCCCAGCATTTT; CDR3 protein: CASSPFQGTGSNQPQHF
V gene: TRBV6-6; J gene: TRBJ1-2; clone size: .; D gene: TRBD1; CDR3 DNA: TGTGCCAGCAGTTCCGGGACAGGGGGCGCTGACTATGGCTACACCTTC; CDR3 protein: CASSSGTGGADYGYTF
V gene: TRBV28; J gene: TRBJ1-2; clone size: .; D gene: .; CDR3 DNA: TGTGCCAGCAGTTCGACACTTTACTATGGCTACACCTTC; CDR3 protein: CASSSTLYYGYTF
V gene: TRBV5-1; J gene: TRBJ2-7; clone size: few; D gene: TRBD2; CDR3 DNA: TGCGCCAGCAGCCAGACTAGCCCTAGGGTCGACGAGCAGTACTTC; CDR3 protein: CASSQTSPRVDEQYF
V gene: TRBV7-6; J gene: TRBJ1-3; clone size: few; D gene: TRBD1; CDR3 DNA: TGTGCCAGCAGCGCAGGACAGGGGCCCTCTGGAAACACCATATATTTT; CDR3 protein: CASSAGQGPSGNTIYF
V gene: TRBV7-9; J gene: TRBJ2-5; clone size: .; D gene: TRBD2; CDR3 DNA: TGTGCCAGCAGCCTGCTCCTTGCTAGCGGCGAAGAGACCCAGTACTTC; CDR3 protein: CASSLLLASGEETQYF
V gene: TRBV7-9; J gene: TRBJ2-7; clone size: few; D gene: TRBD1; CDR3 DNA: TGTGCCAGCAGCTTAGCGGACAGGGTCTCCTACGAGCAGTACTTC; CDR3 protein: CASSLADRVSYEQYF
V gene: TRBV5-1; J gene: TRBJ2-1; clone size: few; D gene: TRBD2; CDR3 DNA: TGCGCCAGCAGCGGAAGCGGGAGAGGCCACTACAATGAGCAGTTCTTC; CDR3 protein: CASSGSGRGHYNEQFF
V gene: TRBV20-1; J gene: TRBJ2-3; clone size: .; D gene: TRBD2; CDR3 DNA: TGCAGTGCTAGAGACTACTCCGCGGGGGAGACTATTCCGCAGTATTTT; CDR3 protein: CSARDYSAGETIPQYF
V gene: TRBV29-1; J gene: TRBJ2-7; clone size: .; D gene: .; CDR3 DNA: TGCAGCGTTGGGGTCGGCCGATACTACGAGCAGTACTTC; CDR3 protein: CSVGVGRYYEQYF
V gene: TRBV19; J gene: TRBJ2-3; clone size: .; D gene: .; CDR3 DNA: TGTGCCAGTAGTCTTAAGGGGGTTATAGATACGCAGTATTTT; CDR3 protein: CASSLKGVIDTQYF
V gene: TRBV5-1; J gene: TRBJ1-3; clone size: .; D gene: TRBD1; CDR3 DNA: TGCGCCAGCAGCTTCGGCCTTTCGGGACAGCCGTCTGGAAACACCATATATTTT; CDR3 protein: CASSFGLSGQPSGNTIYF
V gene: TRBV6-4; J gene: TRBJ2-2; clone size: .; D gene: .; CDR3 DNA: TGTGCCAGCAGTGCTCGACTCGAGCTGGGGAACACCGGGGAGCTGTTTTTT; CDR3 protein: CASSARLELGNTGELFF
V gene: TRBV2; J gene: TRBJ1-2; clone size: few; D gene: .; CDR3 DNA: TGTGCCAGCAGTGAAGTCCCGGGGGCGAGGGGCTACACCTTC; CDR3 protein: CASSEVPGARGYTF
V gene: TRBV11-3; J gene: TRBJ1-1; clone size: .; D gene: TRBD1; CDR3 DNA: TGTGCCAGCAGTAGCCGACAGGGTAGAGGTACTGAAGCTTTCTTT; CDR3 protein: CASSSRQGRGTEAFF
V gene: TRBV14; J gene: TRBJ2-3; clone size: few; D gene: .; CDR3 DNA: TGTGCCAGCAGACAGGACGGCTACAGGGAGGATACGCAGTATTTT; CDR3 protein: CASRQDGYREDTQYF
V gene: TRBV20-1; J gene: TRBJ1-6; clone size: .; D gene: .; CDR3 DNA: TGCAGTGCTAGAGGTCGAATCTCGTCACCCCTCCACTTT; CDR3 protein: CSARGRISSPLHF
V gene: TRBV18; J gene: TRBJ2-7; clone size: .; D gene: .; CDR3 DNA: TGTGCCAGCTCACCACCGGCAGGGGAGTACGAGCAGTACTTC; CDR3 protein: CASSPPAGEYEQYF
V gene: TRBV2; J gene: TRBJ2-6; clone size: few; D gene: TRBD1; CDR3 DNA: TGTGCCAGCAGCCCCGGGACAGGGACTGGGGCCAACGTCCTGACTTTC; CDR3 protein: CASSPGTGTGANVLTF
V gene: TRBV14; J gene: TRBJ1-2; clone size: .; D gene: TRBD1; CDR3 DNA: TGTGCCAGCAGCCCTGGGACAGCTCACTATGGCTACACCTTC; CDR3 protein: CASSPGTAHYGYTF
V gene: TRBV12-3/TRBV12-4; J gene: TRBJ2-1; clone size: .; D gene: .; CDR3 DNA: TGTGCCAGCAGCGTCGTGGGGGGTAGGGACAATGAGCAGTTCTTC; CDR3 protein: CASSVVGGRDNEQFF
V gene: TRBV21-1; J gene: TRBJ1-2; clone size: few; D gene: .; CDR3 DNA: TGTGCCAGCAGCAAAGAAGAGGGACAGGTCTATGGCTACACCTTC; CDR3 protein: CASSKEEGQVYGYTF
V gene: TRBV7-3; J gene: TRBJ2-2; clone size: few; D gene: TRBD1; CDR3 DNA: TGTGCCAGCAGCCCACAGGGGGGTCCGGGGACCGGGGAGCTGTTTTTT; CDR3 protein: CASSPQGGPGTGELFF
V gene: TRBV14; J gene: TRBJ1-2; clone size: .; D gene: .; CDR3 DNA: TGTGCCAGCAGCCAAGGGACCAGGCGTGACTATGGCTACACCTTC; CDR3 protein: CASSQGTRRDYGYTF
V gene: TRBV4-1; J gene: TRBJ2-4; clone size: few; D gene: .; CDR3 DNA: TGCGCCAGCAGCCAAGTGGTCCGACAGCTAGCCAAAAACATTCAGTACTTC; CDR3 protein: CASSQVVRQLAKNIQYF
V gene: TRBV5-5; J gene: TRBJ2-7; clone size: many; D gene: .; CDR3 DNA: TGTGCCAGCAGCACGGGGAACTCCTACGAGCAGTACTTC; CDR3 protein: CASSTGNSYEQYF
V gene: TRBV5-1; J gene: TRBJ2-2; clone size: few; D gene: .; CDR3 DNA: TGCGCCAGCAGCTCGCGTGAGAGGGGCGAGATCGCCGGGGAGCTGTTTTTT; CDR3 protein: CASSSRERGEIAGELFF
V gene: TRBV4-2; J gene: TRBJ1-2; clone size: many; D gene: .; CDR3 DNA: TGTGCCAGCAGCCCTGGACAGAAAAACTATGGCTACACCTTC; CDR3 protein: CASSPGQKNYGYTF
V gene: TRBV5-5; J gene: TRBJ1-1; clone size: .; D gene: .; CDR3 DNA: TGTGCCAGCAGCTTATCGACAGTGAACACTGAAGCTTTCTTT; CDR3 protein: CASSLSTVNTEAFF
V gene: TRBV7-2; J gene: TRBJ2-1; clone size: .; D gene: TRBD2; CDR3 DNA: TGTGCCAGCAGCTTGAACGGGGGGGATAGATACAATGAGCAGTTCTTC; CDR3 protein: CASSLNGGDRYNEQFF
V gene: TRBV25-1; J gene: TRBJ1-1; clone size: .; D gene: .; CDR3 DNA: TGTGCCAGCATCGGCCGTATGACTGAAGCTTTCTTT; CDR3 protein: CASIGRMTEAFF
V gene: TRBV20-1; J gene: TRBJ2-2; clone size: few; D gene: .; CDR3 DNA: TGCAGTGCTCTGCTCCGGGGCGGGGAGCTGTTTTTT; CDR3 protein: CSALLRGGELFF
V gene: TRBV23-1; J gene: TRBJ2-5; clone size: .; D gene: .; CDR3 DNA: TGCGCCAGCAGTCACAGAGCATCGGTGGATTATCGAGTGACCCAGTACTTC; CDR3 protein: CASSHRASVDYRVTQYF
V gene: TRBV4-1; J gene: TRBJ2-3; clone size: .; D gene: .; CDR3 DNA: TGCGCCAGCAGCCACCCTCCCCGGGGCTCATCAGATACGCAGTATTTT; CDR3 protein: CASSHPPRGSSDTQYF
V gene: TRBV12-3/TRBV12-4; J gene: TRBJ1-4; clone size: .; D gene: .; CDR3 DNA: TGTGCCAGCAGTTTGACAGTAGTTAATGAAAAACTGTTTTTT; CDR3 protein: CASSLTVVNEKLFF
V gene: TRBV12-3/TRBV12-4; J gene: TRBJ2-1; clone size: .; D gene: TRBD2; CDR3 DNA: TGTGCCAGCAGCCCAGAAGCGGGGGCACCCTACAATGAGCAGTTCTTC; CDR3 protein: CASSPEAGAPYNEQFF
V gene: TRBV5-5; J gene: TRBJ2-2; clone size: .; D gene: TRBD1; CDR3 DNA: TGTGCCAGCAGCTTCGCGGGACAGGGGTCCGGGGAGCTGTTTTTT; CDR3 protein: CASSFAGQGSGELFF